Presented here are 13 T cell receptor beta chains from one specimen sequenced in a study of tumor-infiltrating T cells and Merkel cell polyomavirus. For the study at large: The T cells studied were CD8+ and recognized the Merkel cell polyomavirus KLL epitope.

Immunohistochemistry showed robust Merkel cell polyomavirus Large T antigen staining in every patient's tumor. Sequencing used immunoSEQ multiplex PCR; TCRdb keeps in-frame clones, though not all of them. This table has 20,000 to 30,000 clones, approximately 90% appearing once. The sample consisted of lymph node tissue. The origin of the receptors is a man aged 45-65 years with Merkel cell carcinoma.

This chain uses TRBV18 with TRBJ1-5; 10 positions agree with TRBD1. V trimming: 5 bases; J trimming: 2 bases; junction bases outside the gene matches: 15. The CDR3 extends over 19 amino acids. CDR1 is KGHSH, CDR2 LQKENI, per germline. CDR3 coding DNA: TGTGCCAGCTCATCCCGACAGGGGGCTAATAGTTTGGGCAATCAGCCCCAGCATTTT. Translated, it gives CASSSRQGANSLGNQPQHF.

The chain links TRBV6-1 to TRBJ2-2; D is uncertain. The germline gives CDR1 MNHNS, CDR2 SASEGT. Trimming pared 6 bases from V and 5 bases from J, leaving 13 bases between. The CDR3 is 14 amino acids. The chain's CDR3 is CASSPEEWTGELFF. The CDR3 DNA reads as TGTGCCAGCAGCCCCGAGGAATGGACCGGGGAGCTGTTTTTT.

This sequence joins TRBV6-1 and TRBJ2-7, with TRBD2 identical over 8 bases. Germline trimming cut 8 bases from V and 4 bases from J; bases unmatched to any gene: 10. CDR3 size: 14 residues. Germline CDR1 MNHNS, CDR2 SASEGT. CDR3: CASDSGTRQYEQYF. As DNA, the CDR3 is TGTGCCAGCGATTCCGGGACTAGACAGTACGAGCAGTACTTC.

This chain links TRBV18 with TRBJ2-1; D might be TRBD1 (5 bases). Germline V gene data show CDR1 as KGHSH and CDR2 as LQKENI. This CDR3 contains 14 residues. V was shortened by 6 bases and J by 7 bases, with 16 bases between the two germline ends. In nucleotides, the CDR3 is TGTGCCAGCTCCACCCAGGGATATGGGAATGAGCAGTTCTTC. Translating it yields CASSTQGYGNEQFF. The full variable domain, completed using reference TRBV18 and TRBJ2-1, is NAGVMQNPRHLVRRRGQEARLRCSPMKGHSHVYWYRQLPEEGLKFMVYLQKENIIDESGMPKERFSAEFPKEGPSILRIQQVVRGDSAAYFCASSTQGYGNEQFFGPGTRLTVL.

A few counts support this clone. The chain couples TRBV19 to TRBJ1-2; possible D gene TRBD1, 5 bases. V was clipped by 3 bases and J by 0 bases, with 11 bases between them. This CDR3 has 15 residues. Germline CDR1 reads LNHDA; CDR2 reads SQIVND (reference sequence). The CDR3 here is CASSMDTDANYGYTF. For the CDR3, the DNA is TGTGCCAGTAGTATGGACACCGACGCTAACTATGGCTACACCTTC.

V and J are TRBV6-8 and TRBJ2-2; 7 nucleotides agree with TRBD2. V lost 6 bases, J lost 1 base, and 5 bases stayed unmatched. Germline V CDR1 and CDR2: MNHGY, SAAAGT. The length of the CDR3 is 15 residues. CDR3 amino acids: CASRRDYQNTGELFF. Written as DNA, the CDR3 is TGTGCCAGCAGGCGGGACTACCAGAACACCGGGGAGCTGTTTTTT.

The chain employs TRBV6-6 and TRBJ2-3; unclear D gene. V was cut by 8 bases and J by 2 bases, with 8 bases left in between. Germline CDR1 reads MNHNY; CDR2 reads SVGAGI (reference sequence). The CDR3 is 12 amino acids. CDR3 nucleotides: TGTGCCAGCCGACACCTCACAGATACGCAGTATTTT. Protein product: CASRHLTDTQYF.

The V call is TRBV5-4, the J call TRBJ2-5; D possibly corresponds to TRBD2 (6 bases). The V gene's germline CDR1 is SGHNT and CDR2 YYREEE (reference sequence). Trimming cost V 4 bases and J 2 bases, with 9 bases left between them. The CDR3 totals 13 residues. The chain's CDR3 is CASSQAGQETQYF. The CDR3, as DNA: TGTGCCAGCAGCCAGGCGGGGCAAGAGACCCAGTACTTC.

The chain links TRBV7-8 to TRBJ2-2, with D perhaps matching TRBD2 (7 bases). The germline V gene has CDR1 SGHVS and CDR2 FQNEAQ. V lost 4 bases, J lost 9 bases, and 18 bases lay in between. The CDR3 extends over 15 amino acids. The CDR3 region is CASSSPGGASRELFF. As DNA, the CDR3 is TGTGCCAGCAGCTCCCCTGGGGGGGCCAGTCGGGAGCTGTTTTTT.

The J gene is TRBJ1-6, the V gene TRBV7-3; 7 nucleotides align to TRBD1. Unmatched junction bases numbered 7, after V lost 2 bases and J lost 9 bases. The length of the CDR3 is 15 residues. Per the germline V gene, CDR1 is SGHTA and CDR2 is FQGTGA. In nucleotides, the CDR3 is TGTGCCAGCAGCTTAGCGGGACAGATAATTTCACCCCTCCACTTT. This gives the protein CASSLAGQIISPLHF.

The V call is TRBV19, the J call TRBJ2-5; D is ambiguous. CDR3 length: 12 amino acids. Germline V CDR1 and CDR2: LNHDA, SQIVND (reference sequence). V shed 7 bases and J shed 7 bases, with 13 bases lying between them. The CDR3 loop reads CASKNPGVTQYF. The CDR3 nucleotides read TGTGCCAGTAAGAATCCCGGAGTGACCCAGTACTTC. The whole variable domain, filled in from reference TRBV19 and TRBJ2-5, reads DGGITQSPKYLFRKEGQNVTLSCEQNLNHDAMYWYRQDPGQGLRLIYYSQIVNDFQKGDIAEGYSVSREKKESFPLTVTSAQKNPTAFYLCASKNPGVTQYFGPGTRLLVL.

The V gene is TRBV9, the J gene TRBJ1-1; TRBD1 is a possible D gene (6 bases). Germline CDR1 is SGDLS and CDR2 is YYNGEE. Trimming removed 0 bases at V and 4 bases at J, with 10 bases between. The CDR3 covers 14 residues. This CDR3 reads CASSVGQGPTEAFF. The CDR3 bases are TGTGCCAGCAGCGTAGGGCAGGGGCCCACTGAAGCTTTCTTT. Full variable domain (rest looked up from reference TRBV9 and TRBJ1-1): DSGVTQTPKHLITATGQRVTLRCSPRSGDLSVYWYQQSLDQGLQFLIQYYNGEERAKGNILERFSAQQFPDLHSELNLSSLELGDSALYFCASSVGQGPTEAFFGQGTRLTVV.

The chain carries TRBV6-6 and TRBJ2-1; 11 bases are shared with TRBD2. In germline, CDR1 is MNHNY, CDR2 SVGAGI (reference sequence). CDR3 length: 16 amino acids. After removal of 2 bases from V and 6 bases from J, the junction contained 6 bases not matched to a gene. The CDR3 nucleotides read TGTGCCAGCAGTTACGGGCTAGCGGGAGGTCCCAATGAGCAGTTCTTC. This sequence encodes CASSYGLAGGPNEQFF.